A selection of T cell receptor beta chains follows, all from one sample in a study of blood T cell repertoires in COVID-19. TCRdb's copy holds only in-frame clones and misses some; the assay was immunoSEQ multiplex PCR. In the table there are fewer than 300,000 clones, approximately 88% of which are singletons. Sequencing input: PBMCs or T cells enriched from blood (not recorded which). The receptor source for this set is a woman in her thirties or forties with acute COVID-19. Both conserved end residues are part of each CDR3. D genes are given only for firm matches. The size of a clone is reported for some rows only, either as once, few or many, or as a class for expanded clones.

CDR3 DNA: TGTGCCAGTAGTAGGCAGGATATTACTAATGAAAAACTGTTTTTT
CDR3 protein: CASSRQDITNEKLFF
clone size: -
V gene: TRBV19
J gene: TRBJ1-4
D gene: -

CDR3 DNA: TGTGCTAGTGGTTTCTTCGCAGAAGAGACCCAGTACTTC
CDR3 protein: CASGFFAEETQYF
clone size: -
V gene: TRBV12-5
J gene: TRBJ2-5
D gene: -

CDR3 DNA: TGTGCCAGCAGCCCCGGGACACTGAGCCCTGTTGGAGATACGCAGTATTTT
CDR3 protein: CASSPGTLSPVGDTQYF
clone size: -
V gene: TRBV5-4
J gene: TRBJ2-3
D gene: -

CDR3 DNA: TGTGCCAGCAGCCAAGGACAGGGGGGATATGGCTACACCTTC
CDR3 protein: CASSQGQGGYGYTF
clone size: -
V gene: TRBV5-6
J gene: TRBJ1-2
D gene: TRBD1

CDR3 DNA: TGTGCCAGCAGTTTAAGCGCGGACTGGAAGCAGTACTTC
CDR3 protein: CASSLSADWKQYF
clone size: -
V gene: TRBV28
J gene: TRBJ2-7
D gene: -

CDR3 DNA: TGTGCCAGCAGTGACCGAGGGAGTCCAAAACTGTTTTTT
CDR3 protein: CASSDRGSPKLFF
clone size: -
V gene: TRBV2
J gene: TRBJ1-4
D gene: -

CDR3 DNA: TGTGCCAGCAGTGCCGGGTCCACAGATACGCAGTATTTT
CDR3 protein: CASSAGSTDTQYF
clone size: many
V gene: TRBV6-4
J gene: TRBJ2-3
D gene: -

CDR3 DNA: TGTGCCAGCAGCTTAGCGGGACTAGAATTAATTGAGCAGTTCTTC
CDR3 protein: CASSLAGLELIEQFF
clone size: -
V gene: TRBV7-9
J gene: TRBJ2-1
D gene: TRBD2

CDR3 DNA: TGTGCCAGCAGTTTTTCGGGAGGTCCTGAAGCTTTCTTT
CDR3 protein: CASSFSGGPEAFF
clone size: -
V gene: TRBV12-3/TRBV12-4
J gene: TRBJ1-1
D gene: -

CDR3 DNA: TGTGCCAGTAGTATCTTCTCGGGAGCGCTCACAGATACGCAGTATTTT
CDR3 protein: CASSIFSGALTDTQYF
clone size: -
V gene: TRBV19
J gene: TRBJ2-3
D gene: -

CDR3 DNA: TGTGCCAGCACCGCCACCGGGACACTTAACTATGGCTACACCTTC
CDR3 protein: CASTATGTLNYGYTF
clone size: -
V gene: TRBV27
J gene: TRBJ1-2
D gene: -

CDR3 DNA: TGTGCCAGCAGCTCACCCGGGACAGGGGGGTTGAACACTGAAGCTTTCTTT
CDR3 protein: CASSSPGTGGLNTEAFF
clone size: -
V gene: TRBV7-9
J gene: TRBJ1-1
D gene: TRBD1

CDR3 DNA: TGTGCCAGCAGACTCCACGGGGAGCTGTTTTTT
CDR3 protein: CASRLHGELFF
clone size: -
V gene: TRBV6-5
J gene: TRBJ2-2
D gene: -

CDR3 DNA: TGTGCCAGCTCACCACCCCAGGCAGGGGGGATGAACACTGAAGCTTTCTTT
CDR3 protein: CASSPPQAGGMNTEAFF
clone size: -
V gene: TRBV18
J gene: TRBJ1-1
D gene: TRBD1

CDR3 DNA: TGTGCCAGCAGCGACTCATCTGGCTACACCTTC
CDR3 protein: CASSDSSGYTF
clone size: -
V gene: TRBV6-5
J gene: TRBJ1-2
D gene: -

CDR3 DNA: TGTGCCAGCAGTTACGCACCCAGGGGGCAGTTGGAGACCCAGTACTTC
CDR3 protein: CASSYAPRGQLETQYF
clone size: -
V gene: TRBV6-2/TRBV6-3
J gene: TRBJ2-5
D gene: TRBD1

CDR3 DNA: TGTGCCAGCAGTTTAATACGGTCCGATACGCAGTATTTT
CDR3 protein: CASSLIRSDTQYF
clone size: once
V gene: TRBV12-3/TRBV12-4
J gene: TRBJ2-3
D gene: -

CDR3 DNA: TGCAGCGTTGAAGATCCCAGGGGAGGGGAGCAGTACTTC
CDR3 protein: CSVEDPRGGEQYF
clone size: once
V gene: TRBV29-1
J gene: TRBJ2-7
D gene: -

CDR3 DNA: TGTGCCATCAGGGCCGGAGGGGAGGGCACTGAAGCTTTCTTT
CDR3 protein: CAIRAGGEGTEAFF
clone size: -
V gene: TRBV10-3
J gene: TRBJ1-1
D gene: -

CDR3 DNA: TGTGCCAGCTTGGGGCGAAGCGGGAGATACCAAGAGACCCAGTACTTC
CDR3 protein: CASLGRSGRYQETQYF
clone size: -
V gene: TRBV19
J gene: TRBJ2-5
D gene: TRBD2

CDR3 DNA: TGTGCCAGCAGTTACGTAGCGGGGGCCTACGAGCAGTACTTC
CDR3 protein: CASSYVAGAYEQYF
clone size: -
V gene: TRBV6-2/TRBV6-3
J gene: TRBJ2-7
D gene: TRBD2

CDR3 DNA: TGTGCCAGCGGACAGGTTATGAACACTGAAGCTTTCTTT
CDR3 protein: CASGQVMNTEAFF
clone size: -
V gene: TRBV3-1/TRBV3-2
J gene: TRBJ1-1
D gene: TRBD1

CDR3 DNA: TGTGCCAGCAGCGCGACAGGCTGGGACACTGAAGCTTTCTTT
CDR3 protein: CASSATGWDTEAFF
clone size: -
V gene: TRBV5-6
J gene: TRBJ1-1
D gene: -

CDR3 DNA: TGTGCCAGCAGCTCCCGGGACAGCAAAGAGACCCAGTACTTC
CDR3 protein: CASSSRDSKETQYF
clone size: -
V gene: TRBV7-8
J gene: TRBJ2-5
D gene: TRBD1

CDR3 DNA: TGCAGCGTTGATAGGGACCCGGGGAGGGGCTACACCTTC
CDR3 protein: CSVDRDPGRGYTF
clone size: -
V gene: TRBV29-1
J gene: TRBJ1-2
D gene: -

CDR3 DNA: TGCGCCAGCAGCTTGTTGGCGGGTGTCTCCACCGGGGAGCTGTTTTTT
CDR3 protein: CASSLLAGVSTGELFF
clone size: -
V gene: TRBV5-1
J gene: TRBJ2-2
D gene: -

CDR3 DNA: TGTGCCAGCACCGAACCAGGCCTCTCCTACAATGAGCAGTTCTTC
CDR3 protein: CASTEPGLSYNEQFF
clone size: -
V gene: TRBV11-3
J gene: TRBJ2-1
D gene: -

CDR3 DNA: TGTGCCAGTAGTTTTTATAATGAAAAACTGTTTTTT
CDR3 protein: CASSFYNEKLFF
clone size: -
V gene: TRBV19
J gene: TRBJ1-4
D gene: -

CDR3 DNA: TGTGCCAGCAGGGGGACCGGGACTCTAAGGGTTAATGAGCAGTTCTTC
CDR3 protein: CASRGTGTLRVNEQFF
clone size: -
V gene: TRBV28
J gene: TRBJ2-1
D gene: -

CDR3 DNA: TGCGCCAGCAGTTCGAGACAGGGGGATGGCTACACCTTC
CDR3 protein: CASSSRQGDGYTF
clone size: -
V gene: TRBV10-1
J gene: TRBJ1-2
D gene: TRBD1

CDR3 DNA: TGTGCCAGCAGTGAAATGTTGGTCCACAGGGACTATGGCTACACCTTC
CDR3 protein: CASSEMLVHRDYGYTF
clone size: -
V gene: TRBV6-1
J gene: TRBJ1-2
D gene: -

CDR3 DNA: TGTGCCTGGAGTCCCGGAGGAAAAGAGACCCAGTACTTC
CDR3 protein: CAWSPGGKETQYF
clone size: once
V gene: TRBV30
J gene: TRBJ2-5
D gene: -

CDR3 DNA: TGTGCCAGCAGGGGGGCAGGGCGGGAGTACAATGAGCAGTTCTTC
CDR3 protein: CASRGAGREYNEQFF
clone size: -
V gene: TRBV28
J gene: TRBJ2-1
D gene: -

CDR3 DNA: TGTGCCACCAGTGACACCCAGCCAGGGAATAGCAATCAGCCCCAGCATTTT
CDR3 protein: CATSDTQPGNSNQPQHF
clone size: -
V gene: TRBV24-1
J gene: TRBJ1-5
D gene: -

CDR3 DNA: TGTGCCAGCAGTCCCGGGAAATACACTGAAGCTTTCTTT
CDR3 protein: CASSPGKYTEAFF
clone size: -
V gene: TRBV12-3/TRBV12-4
J gene: TRBJ1-1
D gene: -

CDR3 DNA: TGTGCCAGCAGCCTTCGACAGGGAAGAGATGGCTACACCTTC
CDR3 protein: CASSLRQGRDGYTF
clone size: once
V gene: TRBV2
J gene: TRBJ1-2
D gene: TRBD1

CDR3 DNA: TGTGCCAGCAGTGAAGCGACTAGCGGGAGGGTGGTGCAGTTCTTC
CDR3 protein: CASSEATSGRVVQFF
clone size: -
V gene: TRBV2
J gene: TRBJ2-1
D gene: TRBD2

CDR3 DNA: TGTGCCAGCAGCTCCCCTTCTTACCTGACTAGCGGGAGCGGATTGGATACGCAGTATTTT
CDR3 protein: CASSSPSYLTSGSGLDTQYF
clone size: once
V gene: TRBV6-2/TRBV6-3
J gene: TRBJ2-3
D gene: TRBD2

CDR3 DNA: TGCGCCAGCAGCCAAGAGCAGGATAGCAATCAGCCCCAGCATTTT
CDR3 protein: CASSQEQDSNQPQHF
clone size: once
V gene: TRBV4-1
J gene: TRBJ1-5
D gene: -

CDR3 DNA: TGTGCCAGCAGCCCGAGAAACCTAGCGGGAGTACCCGGGGAGCTGTTTTTT
CDR3 protein: CASSPRNLAGVPGELFF
clone size: -
V gene: TRBV9
J gene: TRBJ2-2
D gene: TRBD2

CDR3 DNA: TGTGCCAGCAGCTTATCACAGGCGAACACTGAAGCTTTCTTT
CDR3 protein: CASSLSQANTEAFF
clone size: -
V gene: TRBV11-2
J gene: TRBJ1-1
D gene: -

CDR3 DNA: TGTGCCAGTAGGATCGTGCCGGGACAGGGAAATCAGCCCCAGCATTTT
CDR3 protein: CASRIVPGQGNQPQHF
clone size: -
V gene: TRBV19
J gene: TRBJ1-5
D gene: TRBD1

CDR3 DNA: TGTGCCAGCAGCGCTGGCGGGGGGGAACAGCCCCAGCATTTT
CDR3 protein: CASSAGGGEQPQHF
clone size: -
V gene: TRBV5-4
J gene: TRBJ1-5
D gene: -

CDR3 DNA: TGTGCCAGCAGCCCTGGGACAGATGGAAACACCATATATTTT
CDR3 protein: CASSPGTDGNTIYF
clone size: -
V gene: TRBV5-4
J gene: TRBJ1-3
D gene: TRBD1

CDR3 DNA: TGTGCCTGGTCCGGGACATACTCTGGAAACACCATATATTTT
CDR3 protein: CAWSGTYSGNTIYF
clone size: -
V gene: TRBV30
J gene: TRBJ1-3
D gene: -

CDR3 DNA: TGTGCCAGCTCACCAGGGCCTGTCTATGGCTACACCTTC
CDR3 protein: CASSPGPVYGYTF
clone size: -
V gene: TRBV18
J gene: TRBJ1-2
D gene: -

CDR3 DNA: TGTGCCTCCTCGAGGGTGGATGGCTACACCTTC
CDR3 protein: CASSRVDGYTF
clone size: -
V gene: TRBV28
J gene: TRBJ1-2
D gene: -

CDR3 DNA: TGTGCCAGCAGTGAGATGACTCCCACCCAGCAGTTCTTC
CDR3 protein: CASSEMTPTQQFF
clone size: -
V gene: TRBV6-1
J gene: TRBJ2-1
D gene: -

CDR3 DNA: TGTGCCGTACAGGGAGGGTATGGCTACACCTTC
CDR3 protein: CAVQGGYGYTF
clone size: -
V gene: TRBV10-3
J gene: TRBJ1-2
D gene: -

CDR3 DNA: TGTGCCACCAGCAGAGGTGGACAGGGTAGGGAGACCCAGTACTTC
CDR3 protein: CATSRGGQGRETQYF
clone size: -
V gene: TRBV15
J gene: TRBJ2-5
D gene: TRBD1

CDR3 DNA: TGCGCCAGCAGCCAAGACGGGCTAGCGGGTCGATCCTACAATGAGCAGTTCTTC
CDR3 protein: CASSQDGLAGRSYNEQFF
clone size: -
V gene: TRBV4-3
J gene: TRBJ2-1
D gene: TRBD2

CDR3 DNA: TGCGCCAGCAGCCCCCGGGGGCTAGCGGGTTCAAGGGATGAGCAGTTCTTC
CDR3 protein: CASSPRGLAGSRDEQFF
clone size: -
V gene: TRBV4-1
J gene: TRBJ2-1
D gene: TRBD2

CDR3 DNA: TGTGCCAGCAGCTTGATTACAGGCCAGAGACTCTACAATGAGCAGTTCTTC
CDR3 protein: CASSLITGQRLYNEQFF
clone size: -
V gene: TRBV5-5
J gene: TRBJ2-1
D gene: -

CDR3 DNA: TGTGCCAGCAGCTTCCGGGACAGGGACAATTCACCCCTCCACTTT
CDR3 protein: CASSFRDRDNSPLHF
clone size: -
V gene: TRBV7-6
J gene: TRBJ1-6
D gene: TRBD1

CDR3 DNA: TGTGCCAGCAGCGCACTAGGTCGTTATCGGATCACAGATACGCAGTATTTT
CDR3 protein: CASSALGRYRITDTQYF
clone size: -
V gene: TRBV7-8
J gene: TRBJ2-3
D gene: -

CDR3 DNA: TGTGCCAGCAGCTTGGTAGTTCGGAACACTGAAGCTTTCTTT
CDR3 protein: CASSLVVRNTEAFF
clone size: -
V gene: TRBV5-5
J gene: TRBJ1-1
D gene: -

CDR3 DNA: TGTGCCATCAGTGATTTAGGGCAGGGGAATTCACCCCTCCACTTT
CDR3 protein: CAISDLGQGNSPLHF
clone size: -
V gene: TRBV10-3
J gene: TRBJ1-6
D gene: -

CDR3 DNA: TGTGCCACCAGTGATGGGCCGGGACTAAGTGAAGCTTTCTTT
CDR3 protein: CATSDGPGLSEAFF
clone size: few
V gene: TRBV24-1
J gene: TRBJ1-1
D gene: -

CDR3 DNA: TGTGCCAGCAGTTTATGGACTAGCGGGAGCAATGAGCAGTTCTTC
CDR3 protein: CASSLWTSGSNEQFF
clone size: -
V gene: TRBV27
J gene: TRBJ2-1
D gene: TRBD2

CDR3 DNA: TGTGCCAGCAGCTCCCGCAGCTCCTACGAGCAGTACTTC
CDR3 protein: CASSSRSSYEQYF
clone size: -
V gene: TRBV7-8
J gene: TRBJ2-7
D gene: -